These T cell receptor beta chains were read from a single sample in a study of T cells in localized non-small cell lung cancer. The protocol was immunoSEQ multiplex PCR, while the TCRdb copy is restricted to in-frame clones and leaves out a portion. The top ten hold roughly 15% of the sample, which has 53,000 or so clones, around four fifths seen once. This sample comprised peripheral blood mononuclear cells, obtained before any cancer treatment. Receptors were obtained from a man aged 40 to 70 with stage III lung adenocarcinoma. CDR3s include the opening cysteine and the closing phenylalanine or tryptophan. D genes are given only for firm matches. The size field is filled for only some rows; it gives once, few, many or a size class.

j_gene,v_gene,d_gene,abundance,CDR3aa,CDR3nt
TRBJ1-4,TRBV5-5,TRBD1,-,CASSAQTGGGEKLFF,TGTGCCAGCAGCGCCCAGACAGGGGGAGGAGAAAAACTGTTTTTT
TRBJ2-3,TRBV23-1,-,-,CASSLWGDCRGTDTQYF,TGCGCCAGCAGTCTATGGGGGGACTGCCGTGGCACAGATACGCAGTATTTT
TRBJ2-7,TRBV5-1,TRBD1,-,CASSLGTGEYEQYF,TGCGCCAGCAGTCTCGGGACAGGGGAATACGAGCAGTACTTC
TRBJ1-1,TRBV6-5,-,-,CASSSNGPNTEAFF,TGTGCCAGCAGTTCCAACGGGCCGAACACTGAAGCTTTCTTT
TRBJ2-3,TRBV9,-,few,CASSVVGEGTDTQYF,TGTGCCAGCAGCGTAGTAGGGGAAGGTACAGATACGCAGTATTTT
TRBJ2-3,TRBV6-1,-,-,CASREDTQYF,TGTGCCAGCAGAGAAGATACGCAGTATTTT
TRBJ2-1,TRBV5-6,-,-,CASSFRRSNKFF,TGTGCCAGCAGCTTCCGACGGTCGAATAAGTTCTTC
TRBJ2-1,TRBV7-9,TRBD2,-,CASSLAAGVNEQFF,TGTGCCAGCAGCTTAGCGGCGGGAGTAAACGAGCAGTTCTTC
TRBJ2-1,TRBV10-2,TRBD2,-,CASSEIAGDVAQFF,TGCGCCAGCAGTGAAATAGCGGGAGATGTGGCGCAGTTCTTC
TRBJ2-2,TRBV7-9,-,few,CASSLVRGTGELFF,TGTGCCAGCAGCCTTGTAAGGGGAACCGGGGAGCTGTTTTTT